This T cell receptor beta chain originates from a study of OX40 agonist ivuxolimab in advanced cancers. TCRdb's table, derived via immunoSEQ multiplex PCR, lists solely in-frame clones and lacks some. The sample includes 52,000 or so clones, roughly 80% of them seen just once. The CDR3 loop spans 14 amino acids. Germline V lookup: CDR1 MNHNS, CDR2 SASEGT. V lost 4 bases and J 7 bases, leaving 15 bases between the germline ends. The chain employs TRBV6-1 and TRBJ2-3, with D tentatively TRBD1 or TRBD2 (5 bases each). The TCR comes from an adult with an advanced solid tumor such as melanoma, head and neck, liver or kidney cancer. Sequencing was performed on CD4+ or CD8+ T cells sorted from blood, taken in a trial of the OX40 agonist ivuxolimab. CDR3 DNA sequence: TGTGCCAGCAGTGGGTCAGGGCGGGTGAATACGCAGTATTTT. Translating gives CASSGSGRVNTQYF.